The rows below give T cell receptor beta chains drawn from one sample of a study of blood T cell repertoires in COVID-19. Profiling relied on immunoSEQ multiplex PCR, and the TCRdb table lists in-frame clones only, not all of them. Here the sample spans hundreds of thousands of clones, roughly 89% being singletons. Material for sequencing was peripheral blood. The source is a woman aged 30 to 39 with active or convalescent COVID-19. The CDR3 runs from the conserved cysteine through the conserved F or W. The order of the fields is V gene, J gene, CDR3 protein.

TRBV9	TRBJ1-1	CASSVGQGNTEAFF
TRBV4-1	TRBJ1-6	CASSQEPQGGSPLHF
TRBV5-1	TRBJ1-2	CASSLDRGNYGYTF
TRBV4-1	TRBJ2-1	CASSQRAGEINEQFF
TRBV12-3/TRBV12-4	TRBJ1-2	CASSFAEGYGYTF
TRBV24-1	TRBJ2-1	CATSDRDTSYNEQFF
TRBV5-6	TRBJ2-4	CASSQDRGPIIQYF
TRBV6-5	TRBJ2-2	CASREGATGELFF
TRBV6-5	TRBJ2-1	CASRLVEQQFF
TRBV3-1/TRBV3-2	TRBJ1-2	CASSQDMTGVGYTF